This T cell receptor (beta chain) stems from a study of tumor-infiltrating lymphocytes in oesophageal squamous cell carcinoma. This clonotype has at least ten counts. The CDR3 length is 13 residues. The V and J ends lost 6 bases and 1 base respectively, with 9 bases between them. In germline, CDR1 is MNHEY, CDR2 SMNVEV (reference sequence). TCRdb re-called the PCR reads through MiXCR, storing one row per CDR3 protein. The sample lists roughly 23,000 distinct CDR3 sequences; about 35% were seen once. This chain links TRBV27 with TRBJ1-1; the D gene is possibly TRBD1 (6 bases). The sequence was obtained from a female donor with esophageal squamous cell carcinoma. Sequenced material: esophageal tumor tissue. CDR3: CASSLGANTEAFF. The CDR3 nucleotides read TGTGCCAGCAGCCTGGGGGCGAACACTGAAGCTTTCTTT.